Presented here are 21 T cell receptor beta chains from one specimen sequenced in a study of T-cell memory formation after mild COVID-19. One entry per CDR3 protein results from TCRdb running MiXCR on the 5' RACE reads. The table shows roughly 340,000 distinct CDR3 sequences, with 20% to 25% occurring only once. Sequencing used PBMCs or a T cell subset sorted from them (not recorded which). Source of these receptors: a man aged 18 to 29 who had mild COVID-19 (a few samples of this study predate the infection). Cell type and time point are not known.

The chain combines TRBV6-1 with TRBJ2-3; TRBD1 aligns across 9 bases. CDR3 length: 16 residues. In germline, CDR1 is MNHNS, CDR2 SASEGT. With V trimmed by 6 bases and J by 7 bases, 14 bases remained unmatched. The CDR3 region has the DNA TGTGCCAGCAGGGCACAGGGGGCCAGGGATTGGAATACGCAGTATTTT. It specifies CASRAQGARDWNTQYF.

Only a few counts were recorded for this clonotype. The chain uses TRBV4-3 and TRBJ2-5; 9 bases align to TRBD1. This CDR3 is built from 16 residues. The V segment lost 3 bases and the J segment 5 bases; nucleotides outside the gene matches: 10. The germline V gene encodes CDR1 LGHNA and CDR2 YSLEER. CDR3 in amino acids: CASSQGSTGGGETQYF. The CDR3 DNA reads TGCGCCAGCAGCCAGGGGTCGACAGGGGGAGGCGAGACCCAGTACTTC.

The chain links TRBV27 to TRBJ2-7; the D gene is possibly TRBD1 (7 bases). Trimming cost V 0 bases and J 6 bases, with 9 bases left between them. CDR3 length: 13 amino acids. Germline assignment: CDR1 MNHEY and CDR2 SMNVEV (reference sequence). The chain's CDR3 is CASSLSQGGEQYF. CDR3 in DNA: TGTGCCAGCAGTTTATCGCAGGGGGGCGAGCAGTACTTC.

This clonotype was found a few times. The V gene is TRBV5-1, the J gene TRBJ2-5; D gene ambiguous. The CDR3 is 14 amino acids. Germline loops: CDR1 SGHRS, CDR2 YFSETQ. Trimming removed 0 bases from V and 7 bases from J, with 13 bases in between. CDR3 amino acids: CASSLDSFSGTQYF. The CDR3 nucleotides are TGCGCCAGCAGCTTGGATTCATTTTCGGGGACCCAGTACTTC.

The genes are TRBV18 and TRBJ2-7; D not resolved. This CDR3 comprises 12 residues. CDR1 is KGHSH and CDR2 is LQKENI in the germline V gene. V was shortened by 0 bases and J by 3 bases, with 3 bases between the two germline ends. CDR3 in DNA: TGTGCCAGCTCACCACCGAGCTACGAGCAGTACTTC. Protein product: CASSPPSYEQYF.

V usage is TRBV12-3 or TRBV12-4 and J usage is TRBJ2-3; TRBD1 aligns across 10 bases. Germline trimming cut 5 bases from V and 2 bases from J; bases unmatched to any gene: 4. The CDR3 is 15 amino acids. The CDR3 bases are TGTGCCAGCAGTCAGGGACAGGGGAACACAGATACGCAGTATTTT. Amino acids: CASSQGQGNTDTQYF.

This clonotype was seen more than once but under ten times. The chain joins TRBV25-1 to TRBJ2-3, with 7 bases matching TRBD1. V was clipped by 3 bases and J by 5 bases; unmatched bases: 2. Germline V gene data show CDR1 as MGHDK and CDR2 as SYGVNS. The CDR3 spans 13 residues. The CDR3 DNA sequence: TGTGCCAGCAGTGAGGCAGGGGGAGATACGCAGTATTTT. It encodes CASSEAGGDTQYF.

This clonotype was recorded only once. The V gene is TRBV5-1, the J gene TRBJ1-4; D remains ambiguous. The CDR3 runs to 15 residues. Germline V gene sequence: CDR1 SGHRS, CDR2 YFSETQ. The V gene lost 4 bases and the J gene lost 4 bases, with 14 bases spanning the gap. The CDR3 DNA reads TGCGCCAGCAGCGATATGACGGGTTATAATGAAAAACTGTTTTTT. As protein: CASSDMTGYNEKLFF.

This chain connects TRBV7-9 to TRBJ1-6; D unresolved. CDR3 length equals 12 residues. The V and J ends lost 6 bases and 9 bases respectively, with 9 bases between them. Germline CDR1 is SEHNR and CDR2 is FQNEAQ (reference sequence). The CDR3 loop reads CASSALGSPLHF. The CDR3 DNA sequence: TGTGCCAGCAGTGCTTTGGGTTCACCCCTCCACTTT.

This clonotype was counted only a few times. The chain joins TRBV7-2 to TRBJ2-3; 9 bases map to TRBD2. CDR3 length: 15 amino acids. Germline loops: CDR1 SGHTA, CDR2 FQGNSA. Germline trimming cut 5 bases from V and 6 bases from J; bases unmatched to any gene: 9. In nucleotides, the CDR3 is TGTGCCAGCAGCATGCCGGGACTAGCAACCGATACGCAGTATTTT. Translating it yields CASSMPGLATDTQYF.

This clonotype came up many times. The V and J genes are TRBV4-2 and TRBJ2-3; possible D gene TRBD1, 6 bases. Germline-derived CDR1 and CDR2 are LGHNA and YNFKEQ. CDR3 length: 16 amino acids. Trimming cost V 0 bases and J 4 bases, with 14 bases left between them. The CDR3, as DNA: TGTGCCAGCAGCCAAGACGGGGCCTCAGGGGCAGATACGCAGTATTTT. Its translation: CASSQDGASGADTQYF.

This clonotype was seen only a few times. The genes are TRBV20-1 and TRBJ1-4; perhaps TRBD1 as D (5 bases). Trimming cost V 6 bases and J 4 bases, with 12 bases left between them. Germline values: CDR1 DFQATT, CDR2 SNEGSKA (reference sequence). The CDR3 sequence is 13 residues long. CDR3 amino acids: CSATSGLNEKLFF. The CDR3 region has the DNA TGCAGTGCAACCTCGGGGCTTAATGAAAAACTGTTTTTT.

The chain joins TRBV5-6 to TRBJ1-1; TRBD1 matches at 7 bases. The CDR3 totals 15 residues. The germline CDR1 and CDR2 sequences are SGHDT and YYEEEE. V gave up 2 bases and J gave up 3 bases; unmatched junction bases: 7. For the CDR3, the DNA is TGTGCCAGCAGCTTCACAGGGGAGTTGGACACTGAAGCTTTCTTT. As protein: CASSFTGELDTEAFF. The whole variable domain, filled in from reference TRBV5-6 and TRBJ1-1, reads DAGVTQSPTHLIKTRGQQVTLRCSPKSGHDTVSWYQQALGQGPQFIFQYYEEEERQRGNFPDRFSGHQFPNYSSELNVNALLLGDSALYLCASSFTGELDTEAFFGQGTRLTVV.

The chain carries TRBV5-1 and TRBJ2-1; possible D gene TRBD1, 6 bases. The germline V and J ends were trimmed by 5 bases and 3 bases, with 18 bases remaining between them. Germline CDR1 is SGHRS and CDR2 is YFSETQ. The CDR3 extends over 16 amino acids. CDR3 amino acids: CASSQTGPGLYNEQFF. The CDR3 DNA is TGCGCCAGCAGTCAGACAGGCCCAGGCCTCTACAATGAGCAGTTCTTC.

This clonotype has more than one count but fewer than ten. The chain has TRBV18 and TRBJ2-5; tentatively, D is TRBD1 or TRBD2 (7 bases each). V was clipped by 3 bases and J by 10 bases, with 12 bases between them. Germline V gene lookup returns CDR1 KGHSH and CDR2 LQKENI. This CDR3 is built from 12 residues. CDR3 DNA: TGTGCCAGCTCACCGCAGGGGGGGATCCAGTACTTC. Its translation is CASSPQGGIQYF.

The chain uses TRBV12-3 or TRBV12-4 and TRBJ1-5; 7 nucleotides agree with TRBD1. With 6 bases clipped from V and 7 bases from J, the junction kept 6 bases outside the gene matches. There are 13 residues in the CDR3. The CDR3 loop reads CASSWDRLQPQHF. The CDR3 bases are TGTGCCAGCAGCTGGGACAGACTCCAGCCCCAGCATTTT.

This clonotype was recorded a few times. V usage is TRBV7-2 and J usage is TRBJ2-4; D assignment may be TRBD1 or TRBD2 (6 bases each). This CDR3 is 15 amino acids long. Trimming pared 1 base from V and 6 bases from J, leaving 13 bases between. Per germline, CDR1 SGHTA and CDR2 FQGNSA. The DNA for the CDR3 is TGTGCCAGCAGCTTAGGGGGGGCTAGCTCAAACATTCAGTACTTC. It codes for CASSLGGASSNIQYF.

The chain has TRBV28 and TRBJ2-3; D uncertain. CDR1 and CDR2 from the germline V gene are MDHEN and SYDVKM. V lost 2 bases and J lost 2, with 5 bases in between. This CDR3 is built from 13 residues. The CDR3 DNA sequence: TGTGCCAGCAGTTTAACGACCACAGATACGCAGTATTTT. Its translation: CASSLTTTDTQYF. Combining the CDR3 with reference TRBV28 and TRBJ2-3 gives the whole variable domain DVKVTQSSRYLVKRTGEKVFLECVQDMDHENMFWYRQDPGLGLRLIYFSYDVKMKEKGDIPEGYSVSREKKERFSLILESASTNQTSMYLCASSLTTTDTQYFGPGTRLTVL.

There are many counts of this clonotype. CDR3 in DNA: TGTGCCAGCAGCTTAGGTTTCCAGCCCGCAGCCCAGCATTTT. This gives the protein CASSLGFQPAAQHF. The chain is built from TRBV11-3 and TRBJ1-5; D is undetermined. V gave up 1 base and J gave up 11 bases, with 15 bases separating them. Germline CDR1 reads SGHNT; CDR2 reads YENEEA. This CDR3 is built from 14 residues.

V gene TRBV4-1 combines with J gene TRBJ1-3, with 10 positions matching TRBD1. Germline CDR1 MGHRA, CDR2 YSYEKL. The V and J ends lost 1 base and 2 bases, in that order; junction bases with no gene match: 2. The CDR3 spans 16 residues. Here the CDR3 DNA reads TGCGCCAGCAGCCAAGCCGGGACAGGGGCTGGAAACACCATATATTTT. This translates into CASSQAGTGAGNTIYF.

The rearrangement uses TRBV7-9 and TRBJ1-1; 7 bases agree with TRBD1. Germline V gene sequence: CDR1 SEHNR, CDR2 FQNEAQ (reference sequence). The CDR3 has 17 residues. Unmatched junction bases numbered 9, after V lost 1 base and J lost 1 base. The CDR3 DNA follows: TGTGCCAGCAGCTTAGTAGGAGGGGGCCCAGGGAACACTGAAGCTTTCTTT. It translates to CASSLVGGGPGNTEAFF.